What follows are 32 T cell receptor beta chains derived from one specimen sequenced in a study of blood T cells in healthy people across ages. Then a second PCR, running about 6 to 11 cycles, was carried out with a sample-barcoded 5' primer and a J-beta primer mix. From the 5' RACE reads, TCRdb called clonotypes with MiXCR, one entry per CDR3 protein. Of around 1,000,000 distinct CDR3 sequences detected, roughly two fifths appear once; the ten largest clones hold approximately 14%. The sample was blood. Every receptor here comes from a man younger than 35 in good health.

This sequence joins TRBV10-3 and TRBJ2-3; perhaps TRBD1 as D (6 bases). The CDR3 has 15 amino acids. CDR1 is ENHRY, CDR2 SYGVKD, per germline. V was shortened by 7 bases and J by 0 bases, with 14 bases between the two germline ends. CDR3 sequence: CAIKDRSPSTDTQYF. CDR3 nucleotide sequence: TGTGCCATCAAAGACAGGTCGCCTAGCACAGATACGCAGTATTTT.

V usage is TRBV9 and J usage is TRBJ2-5; tentative D call: TRBD2 (5 bases). This CDR3 has 15 amino acids. In germline, CDR1 is SGDLS, CDR2 YYNGEE. Trimming shortened V by 4 bases and J by 5 bases, and 18 bases separated the two germline ends. The CDR3 loop is CASSPQVFREETQYF. The CDR3 DNA reads as TGTGCCAGCAGCCCCCAGGTTTTTAGGGAGGAGACCCAGTACTTC.

The chain employs TRBV12-3 or TRBV12-4 and TRBJ1-4; D not certain. The CDR3 consists of 15 residues. V gave up 3 bases and J gave up 2 bases, with 10 bases separating them. The chain's CDR3 is CASSLGRGTNEKLFF. The CDR3 nucleotides are TGTGCCAGCAGTTTGGGCAGAGGCACTAATGAAAAACTGTTTTTT.

The chain carries TRBV6-1 and TRBJ2-1; D remains unclear. Germline V CDR1 and CDR2: MNHNS, SASEGT. The CDR3 sequence is 13 residues long. V gave up 0 bases and J gave up 3 bases, with 3 bases separating them. The CDR3 loop reads CASSEARYNEQFF. DNA for the CDR3: TGTGCCAGCAGTGAAGCGCGCTACAATGAGCAGTTCTTC.

The chain has TRBV4-1 and TRBJ2-1; possibly TRBD2 for D (5 bases). Trimming stripped 2 bases from V and 0 bases from J, with 11 bases between. The germline V gene encodes CDR1 MGHRA and CDR2 YSYEKL. This CDR3 has 16 residues. The CDR3 loop reads CASSQSIGSSYNEQFF. The CDR3 nucleotides read TGCGCCAGCAGCCAATCAATTGGGAGCTCCTACAATGAGCAGTTCTTC.

V and J are TRBV21-1 and TRBJ2-2; TRBD1 is taken as the D call from the table, unchecked against the DNA. TRBV21-1 corresponds to a pseudogene. This CDR3 is built from 18 residues. DNA for the CDR3: TGTGCCAGCAGCAAAGTGGGACAGGGCCTCTATAACACCGGGGAGCTGTTTTTT. The encoded protein is CASSKVGQGLYNTGELFF.

The V and J genes are TRBV4-3 and TRBJ2-7, with D tentatively TRBD1 or TRBD2 (5 bases each). The CDR3 runs 16 residues. Trimming left V 1 base short and J 3 bases short, with 16 bases between. CDR1 is LGHNA, CDR2 YSLEER, per germline. Here the CDR3 reads CASSQGWDGTLYEQYF. The CDR3 bases are TGCGCCAGCAGCCAAGGATGGGACGGGACCCTCTACGAGCAGTACTTC.

In this sample, this clonotype turned up a few times. The J gene is TRBJ2-3, the V gene TRBV20-1; tentatively, D is TRBD2 (6 bases). Looked up from germline, CDR1 is DFQATT and CDR2 is SNEGSKA (reference sequence). Trimming cost V 4 bases and J 0 bases, with 11 bases left between them. This CDR3 spans 14 amino acids. The CDR3 sequence: CSATSVSSTDTQYF. The DNA of the CDR3 is TGCAGTGCTACTAGCGTTTCTAGCACAGATACGCAGTATTTT.

As for this clonotype: Germline and junction disagree at one end, which may indicate a read error. This chain connects TRBV20-1 to TRBJ1-1; D gene unclear. In germline, CDR1 is DFQATT, CDR2 SNEGSKA (reference sequence). This CDR3 spans 15 amino acids. This CDR3 is CSATTGFELNAEAFF. The CDR3 DNA is TGCAGTGCCACAACGGGGTTCGAACTGAACGCTGAAGCTTTCTTT.

The chain uses TRBV12-3 or TRBV12-4 and TRBJ1-1; D gene ambiguous. The CDR3 length is 13 residues. Trimming cost V 6 bases and J 4 bases, with 12 bases left between them. The CDR3 region has the DNA TGTGCCAGCAGGTGGAATCCGGCCACTGAAGCTTTCTTT. It codes for CASRWNPATEAFF.

This chain uses TRBV6-2 or TRBV6-3 with TRBJ2-5, with 14 bases identical to TRBD2. The V gene end was trimmed by 7 bases and the J gene end by 5 bases; junction bases not matched to a gene: 3. Germline CDR1 reads MNHEY; CDR2 reads SVGEGT. The CDR3 has 14 amino acids. Written as DNA, the CDR3 is TGTGCCAGCAAGAGGACTAGCGGGAGGGAGACCCAGTACTTC. Encoded protein: CASKRTSGRETQYF.

On this clonotype itself: A read error is likely, as this CDR3 ends without the conserved phenylalanine or tryptophan. The rearrangement uses TRBV29-1 and TRBJ2-5, with TRBD1 as a possible D gene (6 bases). The J call may be wrong; the DNA end is better matched by TRBJ2-7. CDR1 is SQVTM and CDR2 is ANQGSEA in the germline V gene. This CDR3 is 12 amino acids long. Written as DNA, the CDR3 is TGCAGCCCCGCAGGGGTTTGGTACGAGCAGTACCTC. It encodes CSPAGVWYEQYL.

The genes are TRBV7-2 and TRBJ1-2; D unresolved. This CDR3 comprises 15 residues. Trimming took off 2 bases at V and 0 bases at J, with 10 bases between the two ends. CDR1 and CDR2 from the germline V gene are SGHTA and FQGNSA. The CDR3 is CASSLKAEANYGYTF. The CDR3 nucleotides are TGTGCCAGCAGCTTAAAGGCAGAAGCTAACTATGGCTACACCTTC. Full variable domain (missing parts from reference TRBV7-2 and TRBJ1-2): GAGVSQSPSNKVTEKGKDVELRCDPISGHTALYWYRQSLGQGLEFLIYFQGNSAPDKSGLPSDRFSAERTGGSVSTLTIQRTQQEDSAVYLCASSLKAEANYGYTFGSGTRLTVV.

Only a few counts were recorded for this clonotype. The CDR3 reads CSASWRGQGEKLFF. As DNA, the CDR3 is TGCAGTGCTAGTTGGAGGGGGCAAGGAGAAAAACTGTTTTTT. This sequence joins TRBV20-1 and TRBJ1-4; 7 bases are a match to TRBD1. V dropped 3 bases and J dropped 8; count of bases not matched to a gene: 9. The V gene's germline CDR1 is DFQATT and CDR2 SNEGSKA (reference sequence). The CDR3 covers 14 residues.

The rearrangement links TRBV12-3 or TRBV12-4 to TRBJ2-4, with 7 bases lining up with TRBD1. The J call may be mistaken, given a closer DNA end match to TRBJ2-7. The CDR3 loop spans 14 amino acids. In nucleotides, the CDR3 is TGTGCCAGCAGCCCTGACAGGGTTCCCTACGAGCAGTACTTC. It is translated as CASSPDRVPYEQYF.

On this clonotype itself: This may be a read error: a much more frequent sequence differs by one nucleotide. This rearrangement joins TRBV6-2 or TRBV6-3 to TRBJ2-7; 9 bases align to TRBD2. The J call could be wrong; TRBJ2-5 is a better fit for the DNA end. The CDR3 loop spans 14 amino acids. Per germline, CDR1 MNHEY and CDR2 SVGEGT. Written as DNA, the CDR3 is TGTGCCAGCAGTTACGGGACTAGCTGGGAGACCCAGTACTTC. This encodes CASSYGTSWETQYF.

This clonotype has a count of ten or more. This may be a read error, as it is one base from a much larger clone. The chain employs TRBV4-3 and TRBJ1-5, with 10 nucleotides matching TRBD1. CDR1 is LGHNA and CDR2 is YSLEER in the germline V gene. Unmatched junction bases numbered 8, after V lost 0 bases and J lost 9 bases. The CDR3 runs to 16 residues. DNA for the CDR3: TGCGCCAGCAGCCAAGATGGGACAGGGGACGCGGGGCCCCAGCATTTT. It specifies CASSQDGTGDAGPQHF.

This clonotype was seen just once. The genes are TRBV20-1 and TRBJ2-2; D uncertain. The CDR3 runs to 12 residues. V was shortened by 3 bases and J by 6 bases, with 8 bases between the two germline ends. Looked up from germline, CDR1 is DFQATT and CDR2 is SNEGSKA (reference sequence). The CDR3 sequence is CSASPLAGELFF. CDR3 bases: TGCAGTGCTAGTCCCTTGGCCGGGGAGCTGTTTTTT.

The V call is TRBV20-1, the J call TRBJ2-3; a possible D gene is TRBD2 (6 bases). The germline V gene encodes CDR1 DFQATT and CDR2 SNEGSKA (reference sequence). This CDR3 comprises 14 residues. The V end was cut by 7 bases, the J end by 6 bases, with 20 bases between. Here the CDR3 reads CSGRLAGLMDTQYF. The CDR3 nucleotides are TGCAGTGGTCGACTTGCGGGGTTGATGGATACGCAGTATTTT.

This chain joins TRBV2 and TRBJ1-1; TRBD1 matches at 7 bases. From germline, CDR1 is SNHLY and CDR2 FYNNEI. V shed 4 bases, J shed 4 bases, and the junction held 3 bases outside the gene matches. This CDR3 is built from 13 residues. The CDR3 bases are TGTGCCAGCAGTGCCCACAGGGGCACTGAAGCTTTCTTT. It yields the protein CASSAHRGTEAFF. Drawing the rest from reference TRBV2 and TRBJ1-1, the complete variable domain is EPEVTQTPSHQVTQMGQEVILRCVPISNHLYFYWYRQILGQKVEFLVSFYNNEISEKSEIFDDQFSVERPDGSNFTLKIRSTKLEDSAMYFCASSAHRGTEAFFGQGTRLTVV.

This clonotype appeared a few times. The chain has TRBV9 and TRBJ1-1; tentative D call: TRBD1 (5 bases). The CDR3 spans 15 residues. Looked up from germline, CDR1 is SGDLS and CDR2 is YYNGEE. V shed 3 bases and J shed 0 bases, with 12 bases lying between them. The DNA of the CDR3 is TGTGCCAGCAGCGGGGGGGTGGAAATGAACACTGAAGCTTTCTTT. It specifies CASSGGVEMNTEAFF.

The chain links TRBV7-9 to TRBJ2-7, with D possibly TRBD1 on 5 matching bases. Germline V gene sequence: CDR1 SEHNR, CDR2 FQNEAQ (reference sequence). This CDR3 has 11 residues. V was cut by 5 bases and J by 8 bases, with 10 bases left in between. Here the CDR3 reads CASSPKGQQYF. CDR3 DNA: TGTGCCAGCAGCCCGAAGGGGCAGCAGTACTTC.

This clonotype was picked up a small number of times. This sequence joins TRBV13 and TRBJ2-7; TRBD1 might be the D (5 bases). The germline CDR1 and CDR2 sequences are PRHDT and FYEKMQ (reference sequence). The CDR3 runs 16 residues. Trimming cost V 0 bases and J 6 bases, with 18 bases left between them. The CDR3 region is CASSLGGQGRVFEQYF. The CDR3 region has the DNA TGTGCCAGCAGCTTAGGGGGTCAGGGAAGGGTCTTCGAGCAGTACTTC.

The chain is built from TRBV5-1 and TRBJ2-1; 8 positions match TRBD1. V lost 3 bases, J lost 8 bases, and 7 bases stayed unmatched. This CDR3 spans 14 amino acids. Per germline, CDR1 SGHRS and CDR2 YFSETQ. CDR3 in DNA: TGCGCCAGCAGCTCCGGACAGGGTGGATATGAGCAGTTCTTC. Amino acids: CASSSGQGGYEQFF.

This clonotype was observed a single time. This chain connects TRBV27 to TRBJ2-3, with TRBD2 as a possible D gene (5 bases). CDR1 and CDR2 (germline): MNHEY, SMNVEV (reference sequence). V lost 5 bases, J lost 5 bases, and 14 bases lay in between. This CDR3 is 14 amino acids long. CDR3 DNA sequence: TGTGCCAGCAGTACGCCGGGGTCTGGAGATACGCAGTATTTT. Translating it yields CASSTPGSGDTQYF.

The genes are TRBV4-3 and TRBJ2-3; D perhaps matches TRBD2 (5 bases). V shed 1 base and J shed 1 base, with 12 bases lying between them. Germline lookup yields CDR1 LGHNA and CDR2 YSLEER. The CDR3 totals 16 residues. CDR3 region: CASSQVSSVGTDTQYF. In DNA form, the CDR3 reads TGCGCCAGCAGCCAAGTGAGTAGCGTCGGCACAGATACGCAGTATTTT.

The rearrangement links TRBV3-1 to TRBJ1-2; D is unresolved. From germline, CDR1 is LGHDT and CDR2 YNNKEL (reference sequence). The germline V and J ends were trimmed by 0 bases and 4 bases, with 15 bases remaining between them. This CDR3 spans 16 amino acids. DNA of the CDR3: TGTGCCAGCAGCCAAGATCTTGTGGACGGTCGCTATGGCTACACCTTC. Encoded protein: CASSQDLVDGRYGYTF.

This clonotype was observed a handful of times. The chain is built from TRBV7-2 and TRBJ2-1, with a possible D match to TRBD1 (6 bases). The V end lost 5 bases, the J end lost 4 bases, and 15 bases lay between the germline ends. The CDR3 is 15 amino acids. CDR1 is SGHTA, CDR2 FQGNSA, per germline. This CDR3 is CASSPQGLEYNEQFF. The CDR3 nucleotides read TGTGCCAGCAGCCCCCAGGGGCTAGAGTACAATGAGCAGTTCTTC.

J is TRBJ2-1 and V is TRBV5-6, with D possibly TRBD2 on 5 matching bases. The germline CDR1 and CDR2 sequences are SGHDT and YYEEEE. This CDR3 comprises 12 residues. Trimming removed 2 bases from V and 13 bases from J, with 13 bases in between. The CDR3 region has the DNA TGTGCCAGCAGCTTAAGGAAGCGGAACCAGTTCTTC. This codes for CASSLRKRNQFF.

The chain employs TRBV7-9 and TRBJ1-1; TRBD1 agrees at 7 bases. The ends lost 5 bases at V and 1 base at J; junction bases unmatched: 10. The length of the CDR3 is 16 residues. Looked up from germline, CDR1 is SEHNR and CDR2 is FQNEAQ (reference sequence). The CDR3 loop is CASSRRDSGRNTEAFF. DNA of the CDR3: TGTGCCAGCAGCCGCCGGGACAGCGGAAGGAACACTGAAGCTTTCTTT.

Only one count was recorded for this clonotype. A much more abundant neighbour one base away suggests this may be a read error. The V and J genes are TRBV27 and TRBJ2-7, with D uncertain. The germline CDR1 and CDR2 sequences are MNHEY and SMNVEV (reference sequence). The V gene lost 4 bases and the J gene lost 7 bases, with 14 bases spanning the gap. This CDR3 is 13 amino acids long. The CDR3 DNA reads TGTGCCAGCAGTTCTATCCCCTACAATGAGCAGTACTTC. It specifies CASSSIPYNEQYF.

This clonotype was detected a few times. The genes are TRBV15 and TRBJ1-2; D gene uncertain. CDR1 LNHNV and CDR2 YYDKDF come from the germline V gene (reference sequence). The CDR3 totals 15 residues. With 1 base removed from V and 5 bases from J, the gap between germline ends came to 14 bases. The CDR3 nucleotides are TGTGCCACCAGCAGAGTTGGGGAAGGTATATATGGCTACACCTTC. Its protein product is CATSRVGEGIYGYTF.